This TCR beta chain was sequenced in a study of T cell changes during pregnancy in multiple sclerosis. Per the germline V gene, CDR1 is PRHDT and CDR2 is FYEKMQ (reference sequence). CDR3 size: 14 residues. V trimming: 2 bases; J trimming: 3 bases; junction bases outside the gene matches: 3. This table comes from immunoSEQ multiplex PCR, and its TCRdb copy is limited to in-frame clones, with some not included. This table holds about 59,000 clones, around 94% found once. The TCR originated in a female donor with multiple sclerosis, enrolled in a pregnancy study. The rearrangement links TRBV13 to TRBJ2-7; 8 bases align to TRBD2. The starting material was CD8+ T cells from peripheral blood mononuclear cells, obtained after pregnancy. The CDR3 DNA sequence: TGTGCCAGCAGCTTATTAGCGGGGTACTACGAGCAGTACTTC. Amino acid sequence: CASSLLAGYYEQYF.